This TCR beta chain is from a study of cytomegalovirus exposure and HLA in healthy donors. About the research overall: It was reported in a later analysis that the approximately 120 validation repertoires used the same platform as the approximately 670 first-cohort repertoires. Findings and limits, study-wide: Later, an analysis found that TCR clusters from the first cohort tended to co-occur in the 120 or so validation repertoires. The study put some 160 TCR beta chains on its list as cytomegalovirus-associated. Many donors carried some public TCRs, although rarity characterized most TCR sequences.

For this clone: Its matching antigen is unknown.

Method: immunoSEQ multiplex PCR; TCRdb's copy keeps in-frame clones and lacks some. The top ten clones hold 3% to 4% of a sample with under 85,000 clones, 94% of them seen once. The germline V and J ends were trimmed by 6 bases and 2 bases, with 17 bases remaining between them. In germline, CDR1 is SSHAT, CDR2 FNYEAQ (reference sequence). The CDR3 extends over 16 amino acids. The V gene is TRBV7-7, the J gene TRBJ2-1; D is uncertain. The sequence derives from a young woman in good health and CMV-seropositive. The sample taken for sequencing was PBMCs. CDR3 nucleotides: TGTGCCAGCAGTCCCTCACTGTCCCCTACCTACAATGAGCAGTTCTTC. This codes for CASSPSLSPTYNEQFF.